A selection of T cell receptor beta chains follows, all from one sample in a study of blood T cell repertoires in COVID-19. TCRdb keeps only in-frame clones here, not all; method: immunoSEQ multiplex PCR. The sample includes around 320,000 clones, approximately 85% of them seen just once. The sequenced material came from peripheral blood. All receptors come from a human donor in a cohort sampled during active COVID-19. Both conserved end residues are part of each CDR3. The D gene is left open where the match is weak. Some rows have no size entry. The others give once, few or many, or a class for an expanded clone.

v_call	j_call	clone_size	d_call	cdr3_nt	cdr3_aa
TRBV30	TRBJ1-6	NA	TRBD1	TGTGCCGGGACAGGGAATAATTCACCCCTCCACTTT	CAGTGNNSPLHF
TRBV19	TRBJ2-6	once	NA	TGTGCCAGTAGTGCCGGGAATGGGGCCAACGTCCTGACTTTC	CASSAGNGANVLTF
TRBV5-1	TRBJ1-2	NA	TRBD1	TGCGCCAGCAGCTTGGGACAGGGAGGCTACACCTTC	CASSLGQGGYTF
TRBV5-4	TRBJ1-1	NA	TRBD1	TGTGCCAGCAGCCGTGGACAGGGTCGTGGCACTGAAGCTTTCTTT	CASSRGQGRGTEAFF
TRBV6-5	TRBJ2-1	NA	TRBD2	TGTGCCAGCAGTTACGGCGGGGGAGTCGGTGATGAGCAGTTCTTC	CASSYGGGVGDEQFF
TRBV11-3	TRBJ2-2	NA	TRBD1	TGTGCCAGCAGCTCCCCGGGACAGGGGCAAATGGACACCGGGGAGCTGTTTTTT	CASSSPGQGQMDTGELFF
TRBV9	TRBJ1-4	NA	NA	TGTGCCAGCAGCGTCTTAGGGGCGGCTAATGAAAAACTGTTTTTT	CASSVLGAANEKLFF
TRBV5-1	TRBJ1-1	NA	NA	TGCGCCAGCAGCTTGGCGGTTAACACTGAAGCTTTCTTT	CASSLAVNTEAFF
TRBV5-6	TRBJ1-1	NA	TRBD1	TGTGCCAGCAGCTTGGATTTGGAGGGGGCGAGGAACACTGAAGCTTTCTTT	CASSLDLEGARNTEAFF
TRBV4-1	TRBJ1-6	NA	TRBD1	TGCGCCAGCAGCCTCCAGCCCAGTACAGGGGCGAATTCACCCCTCCACTTT	CASSLQPSTGANSPLHF
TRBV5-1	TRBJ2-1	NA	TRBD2	TGCGCCAGCAGCCCCGTGGCGGGGGGCGACAATGAGCAGTTCTTC	CASSPVAGGDNEQFF
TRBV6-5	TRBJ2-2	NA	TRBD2	TGTGCCAGCGCGACTAGCGGGGGCCCCGGGGAGCTGTTTTTT	CASATSGGPGELFF
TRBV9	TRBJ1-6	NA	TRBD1	TGTGCCAGCAGCGAAGGGACAGCCAATTCACCCCTCCACTTT	CASSEGTANSPLHF
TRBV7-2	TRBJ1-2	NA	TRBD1	TGTGCCAGCAGCTTGGCTACGCCGGGACAGGGAGACGGCTACACCTTC	CASSLATPGQGDGYTF
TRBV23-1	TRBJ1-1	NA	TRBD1	TGCGCCGGGACCGGGACAGGGGAAGTGAACACTGAAGCTTTCTTT	CAGTGTGEVNTEAFF
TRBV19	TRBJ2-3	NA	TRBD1	TGTGCCAGTAGTTCCGGGACAGGGTCATGGAATACGCAGTATTTT	CASSSGTGSWNTQYF
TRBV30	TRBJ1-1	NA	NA	TGTGCCTGGAGTGGACTCAGGGGCGTGACCACTGAAGCTTTCTTT	CAWSGLRGVTTEAFF
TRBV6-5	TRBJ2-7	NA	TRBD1	TGTGCCAGCAGCCCCCAGGGGGAGTACGAGCAGTACTTC	CASSPQGEYEQYF
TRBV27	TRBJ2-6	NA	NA	TGTGCCAGCAGTTTATCGCAGGCAGTCTCTGGGGCCAACGTCCTGACTTTC	CASSLSQAVSGANVLTF
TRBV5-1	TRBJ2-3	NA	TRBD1	TGCGCCAGCACTTCCGACAGGGGTAGCACAGATACGCAGTATTTT	CASTSDRGSTDTQYF
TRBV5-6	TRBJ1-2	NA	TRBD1	TGTGCCAGCAGCTTCGGGACAGGGAGTGGCTACACCTTC	CASSFGTGSGYTF
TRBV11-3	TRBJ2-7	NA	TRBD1	TGTGCCAGCAGCTTAGGGGGACAGTACGAGCAGTACTTC	CASSLGGQYEQYF
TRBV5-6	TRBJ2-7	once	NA	TGTGCCAGCAGCTTCGTACTTGGCTCGGGCGAGCAGTACTTC	CASSFVLGSGEQYF
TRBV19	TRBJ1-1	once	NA	TGTGCCAGTAGTATAATCATGAACACTGAAGCTTTCTTT	CASSIIMNTEAFF
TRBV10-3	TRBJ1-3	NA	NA	TGTGCCATCAAGGTTCCAGGGGAGAGCTCTGGAAACACCATATATTTT	CAIKVPGESSGNTIYF